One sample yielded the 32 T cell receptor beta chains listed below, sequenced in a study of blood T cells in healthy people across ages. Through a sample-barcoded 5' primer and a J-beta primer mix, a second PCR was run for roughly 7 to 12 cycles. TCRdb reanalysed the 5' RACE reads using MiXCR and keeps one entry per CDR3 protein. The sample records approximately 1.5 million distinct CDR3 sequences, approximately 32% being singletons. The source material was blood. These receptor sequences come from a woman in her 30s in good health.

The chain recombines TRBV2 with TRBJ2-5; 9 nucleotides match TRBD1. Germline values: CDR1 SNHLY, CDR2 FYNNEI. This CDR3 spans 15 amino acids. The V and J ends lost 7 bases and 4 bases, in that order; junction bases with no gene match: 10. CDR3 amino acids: CASKVGGTGRETQYF. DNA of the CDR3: TGTGCCAGCAAGGTCGGGGGGACAGGGAGAGAGACCCAGTACTTC.

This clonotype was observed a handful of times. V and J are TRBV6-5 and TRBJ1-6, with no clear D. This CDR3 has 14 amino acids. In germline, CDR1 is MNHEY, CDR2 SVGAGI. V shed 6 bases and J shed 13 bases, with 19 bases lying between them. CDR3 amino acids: CASSSGPTPDPLHF. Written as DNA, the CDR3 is TGTGCCAGCAGCTCCGGGCCTACCCCTGACCCCCTCCACTTT.

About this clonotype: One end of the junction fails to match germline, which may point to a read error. In DNA form, the CDR3 reads TGTGCCGGCAGCCCGGGGGACAGGGGGCCCGGCGGCTACACCTTC. As protein: CAGSPGDRGPGGYTF. The chain uses TRBV7-9 and TRBJ1-2; 12 bases align to TRBD1. The CDR3 consists of 15 residues. Germline CDR1 SEHNR, CDR2 FQNEAQ (reference sequence).

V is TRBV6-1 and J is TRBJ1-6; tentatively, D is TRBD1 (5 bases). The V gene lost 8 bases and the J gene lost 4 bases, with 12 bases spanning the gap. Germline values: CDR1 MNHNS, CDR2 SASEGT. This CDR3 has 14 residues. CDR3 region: CASRAGGYNSPLHF. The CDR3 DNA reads TGTGCCAGCCGCGCCGGGGGGTATAATTCACCCCTCCACTTT.

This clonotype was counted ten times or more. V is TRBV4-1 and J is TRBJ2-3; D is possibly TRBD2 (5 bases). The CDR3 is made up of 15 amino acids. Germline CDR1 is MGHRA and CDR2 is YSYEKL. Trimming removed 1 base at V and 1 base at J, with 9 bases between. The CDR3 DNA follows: TGCGCCAGCAGCCAAGTTTACGGGGGCACAGATACGCAGTATTTT. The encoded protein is CASSQVYGGTDTQYF.

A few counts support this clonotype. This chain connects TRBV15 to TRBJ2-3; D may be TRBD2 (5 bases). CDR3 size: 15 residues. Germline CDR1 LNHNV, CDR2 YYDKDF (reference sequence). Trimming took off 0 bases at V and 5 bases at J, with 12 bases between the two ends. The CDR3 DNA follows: TGTGCCACCAGCAGAGATCTGAGGGCCGTAGATACGCAGTATTTT. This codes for CATSRDLRAVDTQYF. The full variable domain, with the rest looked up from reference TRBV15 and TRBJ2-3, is DAMVIQNPRYQVTQFGKPVTLSCSQTLNHNVMYWYQQKSSQAPKLLFHYYDKDFNNEADTPDNFQSRRPNTSFCFLDIRSPGLGDTAMYLCATSRDLRAVDTQYFGPGTRLTVL.

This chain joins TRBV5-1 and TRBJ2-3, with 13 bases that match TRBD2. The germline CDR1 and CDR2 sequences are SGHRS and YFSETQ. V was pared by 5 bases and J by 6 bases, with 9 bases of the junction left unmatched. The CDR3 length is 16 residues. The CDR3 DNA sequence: TGCGCCAGCAGAGAAGGACTAGCGGGGGTCGGGGATACGCAGTATTTT. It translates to CASREGLAGVGDTQYF.

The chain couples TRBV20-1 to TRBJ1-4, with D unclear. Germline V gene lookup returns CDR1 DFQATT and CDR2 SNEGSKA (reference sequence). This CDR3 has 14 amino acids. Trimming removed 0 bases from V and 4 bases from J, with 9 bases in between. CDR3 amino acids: CSARDFVGNEKLFF. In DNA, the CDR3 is TGCAGTGCTAGAGATTTCGTTGGTAATGAAAAACTGTTTTTT.

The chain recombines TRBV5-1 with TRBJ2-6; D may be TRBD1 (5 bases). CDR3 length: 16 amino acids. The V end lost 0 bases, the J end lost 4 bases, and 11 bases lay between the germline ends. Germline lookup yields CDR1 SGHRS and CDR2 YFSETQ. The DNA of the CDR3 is TGCGCCAGCAGCTTGGAGGGGTCCTACGGGGCCAACGTCCTGACTTTC. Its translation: CASSLEGSYGANVLTF.

The CDR3 coding sequence is TGTGCCTCCACTTCCGACAGTAACTATGGCTACACCTTC. This codes for CASTSDSNYGYTF. The V call is TRBV6-5, the J call TRBJ1-2; TRBD1 might be the D (5 bases). Per the germline V gene, CDR1 is MNHEY and CDR2 is SVGAGI. CDR3 length: 13 amino acids. V shed 11 bases and J shed 1 base, with 14 bases lying between them.

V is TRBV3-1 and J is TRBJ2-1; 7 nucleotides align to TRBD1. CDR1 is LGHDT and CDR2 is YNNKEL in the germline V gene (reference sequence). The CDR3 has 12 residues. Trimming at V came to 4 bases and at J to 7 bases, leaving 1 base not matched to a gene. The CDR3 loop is CASSPGQNEQFF. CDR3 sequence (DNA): TGTGCCAGCAGCCCGGGACAGAATGAGCAGTTCTTC.

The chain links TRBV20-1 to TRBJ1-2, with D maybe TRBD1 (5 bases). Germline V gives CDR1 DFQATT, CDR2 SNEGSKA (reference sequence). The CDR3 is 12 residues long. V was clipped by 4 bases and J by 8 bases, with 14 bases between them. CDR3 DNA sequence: TGCAGTGCTACCCCAGGGAGTCTAGGCTACACCTTC. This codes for CSATPGSLGYTF.

CDR3 nucleotide sequence: TGTGCCAGCAGCGTAGAGGGCGAGGCCAACAATGAGCAGTTCTTC. Amino acid sequence: CASSVEGEANNEQFF. The chain links TRBV9 to TRBJ2-1; D uncertain. The CDR3 totals 15 residues. Trimming shortened V by 0 bases and J by 5 bases, and 12 bases separated the two germline ends. Germline lookup yields CDR1 SGDLS and CDR2 YYNGEE. The full variable domain, with the rest looked up from reference TRBV9 and TRBJ2-1, is DSGVTQTPKHLITATGQRVTLRCSPRSGDLSVYWYQQSLDQGLQFLIQYYNGEERAKGNILERFSAQQFPDLHSELNLSSLELGDSALYFCASSVEGEANNEQFFGPGTRLTVL.

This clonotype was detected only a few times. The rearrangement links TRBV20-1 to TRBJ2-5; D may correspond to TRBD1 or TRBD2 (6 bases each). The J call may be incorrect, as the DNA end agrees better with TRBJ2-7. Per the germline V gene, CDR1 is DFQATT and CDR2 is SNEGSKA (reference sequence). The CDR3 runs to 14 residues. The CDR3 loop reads CSVSYRAGNYEQYF. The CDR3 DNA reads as TGCAGTGTTAGTTACAGGGCGGGAAACTACGAGCAGTACTTC.

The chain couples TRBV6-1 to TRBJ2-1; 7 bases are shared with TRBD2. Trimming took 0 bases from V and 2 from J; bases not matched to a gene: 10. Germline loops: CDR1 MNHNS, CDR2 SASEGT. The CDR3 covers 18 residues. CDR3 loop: CASSEASRSGATYNEQFF. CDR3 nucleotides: TGTGCCAGCAGTGAAGCAAGCCGAAGCGGGGCCACCTACAATGAGCAGTTCTTC.

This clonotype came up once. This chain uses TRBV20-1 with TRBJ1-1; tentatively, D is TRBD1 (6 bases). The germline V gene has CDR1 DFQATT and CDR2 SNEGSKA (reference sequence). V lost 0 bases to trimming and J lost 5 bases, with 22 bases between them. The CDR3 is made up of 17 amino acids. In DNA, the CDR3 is TGCAGTGCTAGAGATTTAGGGGGGGAAGACAGACGGACTGAAGCTTTCTTT. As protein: CSARDLGGEDRRTEAFF.

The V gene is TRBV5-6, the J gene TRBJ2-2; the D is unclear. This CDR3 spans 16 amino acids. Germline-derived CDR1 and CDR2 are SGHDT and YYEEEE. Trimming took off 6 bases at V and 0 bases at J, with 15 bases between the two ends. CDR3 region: CASTSVGEANTGELFF. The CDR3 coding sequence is TGTGCCAGCACCTCTGTTGGCGAAGCGAACACCGGGGAGCTGTTTTTT.

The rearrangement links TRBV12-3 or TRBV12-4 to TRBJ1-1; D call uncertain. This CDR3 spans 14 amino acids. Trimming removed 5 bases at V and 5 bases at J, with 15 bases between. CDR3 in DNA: TGTGCCAGCAGTGTGAAGGGAAGATGGACTGAAGCTTTCTTT. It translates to CASSVKGRWTEAFF.

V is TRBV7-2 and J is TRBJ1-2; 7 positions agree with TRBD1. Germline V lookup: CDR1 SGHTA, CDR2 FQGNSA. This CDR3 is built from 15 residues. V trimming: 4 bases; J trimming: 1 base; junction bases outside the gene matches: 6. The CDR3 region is CASSWGTGDNYGYTF. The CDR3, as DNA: TGTGCCAGCAGCTGGGGTACAGGGGATAACTATGGCTACACCTTC.

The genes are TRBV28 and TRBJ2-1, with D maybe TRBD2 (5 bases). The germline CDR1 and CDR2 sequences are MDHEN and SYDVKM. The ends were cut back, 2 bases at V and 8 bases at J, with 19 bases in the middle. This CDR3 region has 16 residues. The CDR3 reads CASSLKVRRLDDEQFF. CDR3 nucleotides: TGTGCCAGCAGTTTAAAGGTGAGGAGGCTTGACGATGAGCAGTTCTTC.

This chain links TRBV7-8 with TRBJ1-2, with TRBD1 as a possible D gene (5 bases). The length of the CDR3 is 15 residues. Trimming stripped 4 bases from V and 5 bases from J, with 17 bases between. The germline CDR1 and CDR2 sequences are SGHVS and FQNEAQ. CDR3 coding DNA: TGTGCCAGCAGCTCGGAAGCGGGGGGGAAATATGGCTACACCTTC. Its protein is CASSSEAGGKYGYTF. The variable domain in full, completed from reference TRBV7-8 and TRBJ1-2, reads GAGVSQSPRYKVAKRGQDVALRCDPISGHVSLFWYQQALGQGPEFLTYFQNEAQLDKSGLPSDRFFAERPEGSVSTLKIQRTQQEDSAVYLCASSSEAGGKYGYTFGSGTRLTVV.

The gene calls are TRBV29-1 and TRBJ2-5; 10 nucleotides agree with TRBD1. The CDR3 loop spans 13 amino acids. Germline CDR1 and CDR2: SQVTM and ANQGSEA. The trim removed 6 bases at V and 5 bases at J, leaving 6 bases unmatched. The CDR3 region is CSVRQGAYETQYF. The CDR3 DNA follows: TGCAGCGTCCGACAGGGGGCTTATGAGACCCAGTACTTC.

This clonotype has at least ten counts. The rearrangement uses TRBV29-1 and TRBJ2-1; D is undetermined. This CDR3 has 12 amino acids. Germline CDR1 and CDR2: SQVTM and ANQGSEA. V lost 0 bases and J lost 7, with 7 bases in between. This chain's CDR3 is CSVEDYRNEQFF. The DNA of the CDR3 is TGCAGCGTTGAAGATTATCGGAATGAGCAGTTCTTC.

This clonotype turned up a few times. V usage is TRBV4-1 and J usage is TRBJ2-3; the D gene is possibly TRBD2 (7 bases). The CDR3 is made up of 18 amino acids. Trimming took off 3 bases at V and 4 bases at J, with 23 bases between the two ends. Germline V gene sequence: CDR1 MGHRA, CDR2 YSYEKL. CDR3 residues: CASSHLWGGATGADTQYF. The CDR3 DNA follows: TGCGCCAGCAGCCATCTCTGGGGGGGGGCCACTGGGGCAGATACGCAGTATTTT.

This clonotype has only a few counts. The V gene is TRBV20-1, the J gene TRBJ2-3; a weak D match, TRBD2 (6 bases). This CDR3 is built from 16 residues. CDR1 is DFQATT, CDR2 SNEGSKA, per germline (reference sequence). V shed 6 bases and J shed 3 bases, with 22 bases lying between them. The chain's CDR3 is CSALGRRMGGTDTQYF. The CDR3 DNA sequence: TGCAGTGCCCTGGGGAGGCGGATGGGTGGGACAGATACGCAGTATTTT.

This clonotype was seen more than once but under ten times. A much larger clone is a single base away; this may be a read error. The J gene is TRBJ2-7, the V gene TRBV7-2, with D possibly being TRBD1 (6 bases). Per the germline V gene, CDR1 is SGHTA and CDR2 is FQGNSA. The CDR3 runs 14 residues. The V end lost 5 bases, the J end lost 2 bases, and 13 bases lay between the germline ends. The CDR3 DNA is TGTGCCAGCAGCCCCGGGACATGGACCTACGAGCAGTACTTC. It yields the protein CASSPGTWTYEQYF. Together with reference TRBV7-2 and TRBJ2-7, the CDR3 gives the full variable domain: GAGVSQSPSNKVTEKGKDVELRCDPISGHTALYWYRQSLGQGLEFLIYFQGNSAPDKSGLPSDRFSAERTGGSVSTLTIQRTQQEDSAVYLCASSPGTWTYEQYFGPGTRLTVT.

The CDR3 is CASSAPTGFSGYNEQFF. Written as DNA, the CDR3 is TGCGCCAGCAGTGCCCCGACAGGCTTCTCCGGGTACAATGAGCAGTTCTTC. The genes are TRBV10-2 and TRBJ2-1; TRBD1 might be the D (6 bases). Between the trimmed V and J ends, which lost 4 bases and 4 bases, there was a span of 20 bases. The CDR3 totals 17 residues. Germline V lookup: CDR1 WSHSY, CDR2 SAAADI.

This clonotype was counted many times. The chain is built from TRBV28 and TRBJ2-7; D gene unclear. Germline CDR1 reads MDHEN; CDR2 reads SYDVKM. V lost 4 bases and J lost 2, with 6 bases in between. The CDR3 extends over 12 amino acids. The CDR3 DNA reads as TGTGCCAGCAGTTCCCCCCCCTACGAGCAGTACTTC. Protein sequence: CASSSPPYEQYF. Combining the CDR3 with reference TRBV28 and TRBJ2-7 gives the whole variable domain DVKVTQSSRYLVKRTGEKVFLECVQDMDHENMFWYRQDPGLGLRLIYFSYDVKMKEKGDIPEGYSVSREKKERFSLILESASTNQTSMYLCASSSPPYEQYFGPGTRLTVT.

CDR3 sequence reads: CASSLTGVPQYF. CDR3 bases: TGTGCCAGCAGCTTAACAGGGGTACCGCAGTATTTT. This chain links TRBV7-9 with TRBJ2-3; 7 positions match TRBD1. Looked up from germline, CDR1 is SEHNR and CDR2 is FQNEAQ (reference sequence). The CDR3 covers 12 residues. Unmatched junction bases numbered 3, after V lost 2 bases and J lost 10 bases.

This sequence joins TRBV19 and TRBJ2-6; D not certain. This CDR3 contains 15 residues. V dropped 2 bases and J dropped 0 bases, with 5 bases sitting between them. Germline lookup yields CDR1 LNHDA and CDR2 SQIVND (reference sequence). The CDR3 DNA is TGTGCCAGTAGTATACGGTTCTCTGGGGCCAACGTCCTGACTTTC. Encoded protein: CASSIRFSGANVLTF. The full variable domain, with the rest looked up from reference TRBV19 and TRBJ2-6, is DGGITQSPKYLFRKEGQNVTLSCEQNLNHDAMYWYRQDPGQGLRLIYYSQIVNDFQKGDIAEGYSVSREKKESFPLTVTSAQKNPTAFYLCASSIRFSGANVLTFGAGSRLTVL.

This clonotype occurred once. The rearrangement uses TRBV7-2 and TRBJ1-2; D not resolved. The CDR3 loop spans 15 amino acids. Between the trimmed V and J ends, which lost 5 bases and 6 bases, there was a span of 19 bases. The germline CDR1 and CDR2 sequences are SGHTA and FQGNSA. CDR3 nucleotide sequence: TGTGCCAGCAGCCCCGCTCGAGAGGCTAGGGATGGCTACACCTTC. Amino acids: CASSPAREARDGYTF.

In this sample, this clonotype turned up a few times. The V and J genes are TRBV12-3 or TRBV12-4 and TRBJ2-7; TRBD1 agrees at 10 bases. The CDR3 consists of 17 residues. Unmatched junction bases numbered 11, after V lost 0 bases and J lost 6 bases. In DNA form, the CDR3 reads TGTGCCAGCAGTTTAGCGTTCCTCCGGGACAGGGGTCTCGAGCAGTACTTC. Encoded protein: CASSLAFLRDRGLEQYF.